The sequence of this T cell receptor (beta chain) was determined in a study of blood T cell repertoires in COVID-19. TCRdb keeps only in-frame clones here, not all; method: immunoSEQ multiplex PCR. The sample shows under 450,000 clones, approximately 93% of them seen only once. This clone was counted only a few times. CDR1 and CDR2 from the germline V gene are MNHEY and SMNVEV (reference sequence). V gave up 6 bases and J gave up 5 bases, with 19 bases separating them. This CDR3 has 16 residues. The chain is built from TRBV27 and TRBJ2-2; TRBD2 might be the D (6 bases). The sample taken for sequencing was PBMCs or T cells enriched from blood (not recorded which). The clonotype originates from a middle-aged woman who had been exposed to COVID-19. The CDR3 loop is CASRPEGLLGTGELFF. The CDR3 DNA follows: TGTGCCAGCAGGCCGGAGGGACTCCTAGGGACCGGGGAGCTGTTTTTT.